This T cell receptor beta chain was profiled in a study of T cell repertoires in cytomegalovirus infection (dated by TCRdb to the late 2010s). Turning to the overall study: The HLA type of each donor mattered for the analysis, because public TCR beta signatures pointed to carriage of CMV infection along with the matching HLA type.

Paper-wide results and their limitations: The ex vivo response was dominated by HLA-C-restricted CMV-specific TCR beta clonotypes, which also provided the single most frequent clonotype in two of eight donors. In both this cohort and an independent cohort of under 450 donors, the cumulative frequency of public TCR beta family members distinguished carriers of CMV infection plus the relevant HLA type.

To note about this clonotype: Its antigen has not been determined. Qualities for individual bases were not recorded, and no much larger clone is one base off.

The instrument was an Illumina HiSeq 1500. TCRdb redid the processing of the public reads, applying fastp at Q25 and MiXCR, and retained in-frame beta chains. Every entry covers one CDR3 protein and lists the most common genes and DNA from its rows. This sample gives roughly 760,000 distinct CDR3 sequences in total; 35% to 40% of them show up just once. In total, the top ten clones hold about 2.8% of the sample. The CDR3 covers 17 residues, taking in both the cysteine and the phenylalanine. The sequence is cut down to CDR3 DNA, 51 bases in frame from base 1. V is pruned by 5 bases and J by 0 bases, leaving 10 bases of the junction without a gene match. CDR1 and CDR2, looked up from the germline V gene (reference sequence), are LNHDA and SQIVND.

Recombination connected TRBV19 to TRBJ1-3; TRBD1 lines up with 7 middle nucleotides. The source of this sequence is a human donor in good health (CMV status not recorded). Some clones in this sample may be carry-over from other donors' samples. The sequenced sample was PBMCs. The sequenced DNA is TGTGCCAGTAGTCATCAGGACAGGAGAAGCTCTGGAAACACCATATATTTT. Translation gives CASSHQDRRSSGNTIYF.